Presented here are 8 T cell receptor beta chains from one specimen sequenced in a study of cytomegalovirus exposure and HLA in healthy donors. PCR amplification relied on 60 Vbeta primers (plus 13 Jbeta primers). Assay used: immunoSEQ multiplex PCR; TCRdb lists only in-frame clones, some missing. The sample consists of roughly 140,000 clones, more than 65% of them appearing once. Material for sequencing was PBMCs. These receptors all come from a man aged 50 or older in good health and CMV-seropositive.

This chain joins TRBV7-9 and TRBJ2-6; 7 bases are a match to TRBD1. CDR1 is SEHNR, CDR2 FQNEAQ, per germline (reference sequence). CDR3 length: 15 residues. J was trimmed by 2 bases and V by 8 bases; bases with no gene match: 6. This CDR3 is CASATDRAGANVLTF. The CDR3 region has the DNA TGTGCCAGCGCAACCGACAGGGCTGGGGCCAACGTCCTGACTTTC. Based on the CDR3 plus reference TRBV7-9 and TRBJ2-6, the full variable domain is DTGVSQNPRHKITKRGQNVTFRCDPISEHNRLYWYRQTLGQGPEFLTYFQNEAQLEKSRLLSDRFSAERPKGSFSTLEIQRTEQGDSAMYLCASATDRAGANVLTFGAGSRLTVL.

The V call is TRBV18, the J call TRBJ1-2, with D unresolved. Trimming left V 0 bases short and J 4 bases short, with 9 bases between. CDR3 length equals 14 residues. CDR1 is KGHSH and CDR2 is LQKENI in the germline V gene. The CDR3 bases are TGTGCCAGCTCACCACCGGAACGGAGCTATGGCTACACCTTC. As protein: CASSPPERSYGYTF.

This chain connects TRBV7-6 to TRBJ2-7; a weak D match, TRBD1 (6 bases). This CDR3 is built from 13 residues. Germline-derived CDR1 and CDR2 are SGHVS and FNYEAQ. Trimming pared 0 bases from V and 3 bases from J, leaving 6 bases between. CDR3 region: CASSLAGGYEQYF. The CDR3 DNA follows: TGTGCCAGCAGCTTAGCAGGGGGCTACGAGCAGTACTTC. The variable domain in full, completed from reference TRBV7-6 and TRBJ2-7, reads GAGVSQSPRYKVTKRGQDVALRCDPISGHVSLYWYRQALGQGPEFLTYFNYEAQQDKSGLPNDRFSAERPEGSISTLTIQRTEQRDSAMYRCASSLAGGYEQYFGPGTRLTVT.

This clone was observed a few times. The CDR3 bases are TGTGCCAGCAGCCCAGGGACTAGCGGAGAGACCCAGTACTTC. Residues: CASSPGTSGETQYF. V usage is TRBV27 and J usage is TRBJ2-5, with 11 nucleotides matching TRBD2. Germline lookup yields CDR1 MNHEY and CDR2 SMNVEV (reference sequence). Trimming took 6 bases from V and 4 from J; bases not matched to a gene: 4. This CDR3 has 14 amino acids.

V and J are TRBV2 and TRBJ1-6; D might be TRBD1 (5 bases). V shed 3 bases and J shed 7 bases, with 13 bases lying between them. The CDR3 is 15 residues long. The germline V gene encodes CDR1 SNHLY and CDR2 FYNNEI. The CDR3 nucleotides are TGTGCCAGCAGTGATTCAGGGCAGGTCAATTCACCCCTCCACTTT. This sequence encodes CASSDSGQVNSPLHF.

The rearrangement joins TRBV4-1 to TRBJ2-7, with TRBD1 as a possible D gene (5 bases). Germline V lookup: CDR1 MGHRA, CDR2 YSYEKL. There are 15 residues in the CDR3. Trimming cost V 0 bases and J 3 bases, with 12 bases left between them. The DNA for the CDR3 is TGCGCCAGCAGCCAAGATCCCGACAGAAGCTACGAGCAGTACTTC. This translates into CASSQDPDRSYEQYF.

This clone was observed a few times. The J gene is TRBJ2-1, the V gene TRBV5-6, with unresolved D. Trimming pared 0 bases from V and 8 bases from J, leaving 9 bases between. CDR3 length equals 13 residues. Looked up from germline, CDR1 is SGHDT and CDR2 is YYEEEE. The CDR3 DNA follows: TGTGCCAGCAGCTTGGGCCAGGCCTATGAGCAGTTCTTC. This gives the protein CASSLGQAYEQFF.

On this clone: One end of the junction is discordant with germline, which a read error may explain. The rearrangement joins TRBV7-7 to TRBJ2-1; 12 positions match TRBD2. This CDR3 region has 15 residues. Germline V CDR1 and CDR2: SSHAT, FNYEAQ (reference sequence). The CDR3: CASSSGLAGWGEQFF. The CDR3, as DNA: TGTGCTAGCAGCTCCGGACTAGCGGGGTGGGGTGAGCAGTTCTTC.